Below, 4 T cell receptor beta chains from the same sample are listed, as sequenced in a study of breast tumors, draining lymph nodes, adjacent tissues. The lymph nodes were axillary draining lymph nodes from breast cancer patients. A single record per CDR3 protein comes from TCRdb applying MiXCR to the multiplex PCR reads. The data show over 200,000 distinct CDR3 sequences, around 32% seen once. The sequenced sample consisted of axillary lymph node tissue. These TCRs come from a female donor with breast cancer. Some clones in this sample may be carry-over from other donors' samples.

This clonotype was observed at least ten times. The chain carries TRBV9 and TRBJ1-5, with D hard to call. The germline V and J ends were trimmed by 0 bases and 4 bases, with 11 bases remaining between them. CDR3 length: 15 residues. Per the germline V gene, CDR1 is SGDLS and CDR2 is YYNGEE. The CDR3: CASSVGGGVNQPQHF. CDR3 nucleotide sequence: TGTGCCAGCAGCGTAGGAGGTGGCGTTAATCAGCCCCAGCATTTT.

This clonotype was counted ten times or more. The CDR3 sequence: CASSPSSQETQYF. DNA of the CDR3: TGTGCCAGCTCACCATCTTCACAAGAGACCCAGTACTTC. The gene calls are TRBV18 and TRBJ2-5; unclear D gene. The CDR3 sequence is 13 residues long. V was trimmed by 2 bases and J by 2 bases, leaving 6 bases between them. Germline V CDR1 and CDR2: KGHSH, LQKENI.

Concerning this clonotype itself: A much larger clone lies a single base off, so this may be a read error. The CDR3 ends on some other residue instead of the conserved phenylalanine or tryptophan, so this is likely a read error. The chain employs TRBV29-1 and TRBJ2-7; 9 bases match TRBD1. The trim removed 5 bases at V and 9 bases at J, leaving 14 bases unmatched. The CDR3 is 14 amino acids. Per germline, CDR1 SQVTM and CDR2 ANQGSEA. Here the CDR3 reads CSVRSGTGNAGQYL. CDR3 DNA: TGCAGCGTTCGCTCCGGGACAGGGAATGCCGGGCAGTACCTC.

At least ten counts were recorded for this clonotype. The V and J genes are TRBV24-1 and TRBJ2-7; 8 nucleotides agree with TRBD2. The CDR3 totals 16 residues. V lost 4 bases, J lost 4 bases, and 11 bases stayed unmatched. Germline V gene lookup returns CDR1 KGHDR and CDR2 SFDVKD. The CDR3 DNA is TGTGCCACCAGTGAAGGGAAGGCGGGGGGCCCGTACGAGCAGTACTTC. It translates to CATSEGKAGGPYEQYF.